One and the same sample provided the 2 T cell receptor beta chains below, sequenced in a study of siplizumab effects on memory and regulatory T cells. Only in-frame clones appear in the TCRdb table, and some are missing; sequencing was by immunoSEQ multiplex PCR. The profile shows over 70,000 clones, about 87% of them singletons. Sequenced: CD4+ T cells sorted from blood. The receptors come from a human donor in good health.

This rearrangement joins TRBV9 to TRBJ2-7; 12 positions match TRBD2. This CDR3 is 17 amino acids long. V trimming: 2 bases; J trimming: 4 bases; junction bases outside the gene matches: 10. Germline CDR1 and CDR2: SGDLS and YYNGEE. This CDR3 is CASSVPKTSGRRYEQYF. The CDR3 DNA reads TGTGCCAGCAGCGTTCCTAAGACTAGCGGGAGAAGGTACGAGCAGTACTTC.

The V gene is TRBV19, the J gene TRBJ1-1; no firm D call. The CDR3 extends over 13 amino acids. The ends were cut back, 4 bases at V and 8 bases at J, with 14 bases in the middle. Looked up from germline, CDR1 is LNHDA and CDR2 is SQIVND (reference sequence). The CDR3 DNA follows: TGTGCCAGTAGTAGGATCAATGGTGGGGAAGCTTTCTTT. This gives the protein CASSRINGGEAFF. Full variable domain (missing parts from reference TRBV19 and TRBJ1-1): DGGITQSPKYLFRKEGQNVTLSCEQNLNHDAMYWYRQDPGQGLRLIYYSQIVNDFQKGDIAEGYSVSREKKESFPLTVTSAQKNPTAFYLCASSRINGGEAFFGQGTRLTVV.